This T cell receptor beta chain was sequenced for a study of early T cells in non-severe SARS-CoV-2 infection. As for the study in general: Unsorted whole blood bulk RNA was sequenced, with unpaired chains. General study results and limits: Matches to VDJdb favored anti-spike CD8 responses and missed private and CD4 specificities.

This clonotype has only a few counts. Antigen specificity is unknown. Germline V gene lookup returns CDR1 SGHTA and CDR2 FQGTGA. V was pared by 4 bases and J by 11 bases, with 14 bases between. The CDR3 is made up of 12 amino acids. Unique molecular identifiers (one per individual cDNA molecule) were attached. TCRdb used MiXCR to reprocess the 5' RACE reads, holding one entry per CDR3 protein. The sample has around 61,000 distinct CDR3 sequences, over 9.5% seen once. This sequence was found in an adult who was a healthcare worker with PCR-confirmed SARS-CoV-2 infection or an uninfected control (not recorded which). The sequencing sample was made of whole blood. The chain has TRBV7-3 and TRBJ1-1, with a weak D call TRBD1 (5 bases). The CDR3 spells CASSSLQGLAFF. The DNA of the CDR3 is TGTGCCAGCAGCTCCCTGCAGGGCTTGGCTTTCTTT.